The clone carrying this TCR beta chain was picked up a small number of times. Its specificity is not known. This sample stems from a study of human thymus T cells. TCRdb keeps only in-frame clones here, not all; method: immunoSEQ multiplex PCR. The repertoire holds about 130,000 clones, around 94% seen once, with around 0.025% in the top ten. Thymus specimens were resections from corrective heart surgery. Each of the donors was a healthy Finnish infant who was undergoing open corrective cardiac surgery for congenital heart defects. General study findings and limits: A high degree of thymic repertoire overlap among unrelated individuals was reported in related research.

CDR1 SGHNT and CDR2 YYREEE come from the germline V gene (reference sequence). The CDR3 totals 11 residues. The V end lost 2 bases, the J end lost 4 bases, and 3 bases lay between the germline ends. Sequences were obtained from thymus tissue. The TCR sequence derives from a boy less than two years old with a congenital heart defect but otherwise immunologically healthy. The rearrangement joins TRBV5-4 to TRBJ1-1; D unresolved. CDR3 sequence reads: CASSFGTEAFF. The CDR3 DNA sequence: TGTGCCAGCAGCTTCGGCACTGAAGCTTTCTTT.